Given below is one T cell receptor beta chain in context. The antigen this receptor binds is unknown. Base qualities are not provided; no much larger clone lies one nucleotide away. The donors were included in the validation cohort of 120 subjects, a group kept apart from the approximately 700-subject first cohort. The data were obtained in a study of cytomegalovirus exposure and HLA in healthy donors (dated by TCRdb to about 2017). At the level of the whole study: According to a later analysis, the 120 validation repertoires were produced on the same platform as the 666 repertoires of the first cohort. The study aimed to test whether cataloging public T cell receptors could reveal signatures of past pathogen exposure. Along with the approximately 670-subject first cohort, a separate validation cohort of 120 different subjects was used. The study combined high-throughput TCR immunosequencing, statistical association of individual TCRs with disease status, and machine learning to predict cytomegalovirus infection status. What the work shows at the level of the full study, not this receptor alone: According to the authors, the approach could potentially be generalized to other disease states and immunological phenotypes. The study listed 164 TCR beta chains as associated with cytomegalovirus. The validation cohort had no HLA typing available for a later analysis, so co-occurrence within that cohort was assessed over all 110 or so repertoires. The classifier was reported to diagnose cytomegalovirus status with high specificity and sensitivity in both the original cohort and the validation cohort. Three of the identified cytomegalovirus-associated TCR beta chains were confirmed in vitro to be specific for cytomegalovirus antigens. Across donors, most TCR sequences were observed very rarely, whereas some public TCRs were present in many individuals. Of the cluster scores, 85% to 95% were above 0 in a later analysis, which found that TCRs clustered in the first cohort also tended to co-occur in the approximately 120 validation repertoires.

Taken from cysteine to phenylalanine, the CDR3 has 15 residues. Left in the record is the CDR3 DNA by itself, 45 bases read in frame from the first base. CDR1 and CDR2 were assigned from the germline V gene as SGHRS and YFSETQ. Germline trimming amounts to 4 bases on V and 3 bases on J, with 8 as the count of junction bases outside the gene matches. The protocol used for the library was the immunoSEQ multiplex PCR assay. The authors' analysis ran thus. A statistical classification framework was built to diagnose cytomegalovirus status from the catalog of TCR beta chain sequences. The clones in this table, taken by TCRdb from immuneACCESS, are in-frame only. Not every clone is retained; where verified, under half of the shortfall comes from an unresolved V gene, and the cause of the rest is unknown. D and trimming were read from the DNA, whereas the V and J calls and clone size are those reported in that table. Within this sample are tens of thousands of clones, with approximately 93% of them counted one time only. The ten largest clones take up approximately 0.69% of the sample.

The V gene is TRBV5-1 and the J gene is TRBJ1-2; the junction holds 8 bases that match TRBD1. The receptor was isolated from a man between 18 and 29 years old in good health and CMV-seronegative. The sample taken for sequencing was PBMCs. This receptor carries the CDR3 CASSDTGGIYYGYTF. DNA sequence: TGCGCCAGCAGCGATACAGGGGGGATTTACTATGGCTACACCTTC.